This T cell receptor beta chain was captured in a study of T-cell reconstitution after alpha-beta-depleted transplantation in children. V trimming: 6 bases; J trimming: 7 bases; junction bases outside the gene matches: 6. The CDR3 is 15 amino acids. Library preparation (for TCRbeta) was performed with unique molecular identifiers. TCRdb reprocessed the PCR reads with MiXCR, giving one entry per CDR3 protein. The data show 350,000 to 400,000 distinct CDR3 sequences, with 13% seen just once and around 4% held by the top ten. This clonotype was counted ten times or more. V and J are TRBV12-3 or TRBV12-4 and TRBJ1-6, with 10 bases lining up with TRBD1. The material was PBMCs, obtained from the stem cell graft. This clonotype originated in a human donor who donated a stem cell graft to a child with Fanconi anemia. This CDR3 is CASSTGQGDNSPLHF. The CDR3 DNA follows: TGTGCCAGCAGCACTGGACAGGGGGACAATTCACCCCTCCACTTT.